The 8 T cell receptor beta chains presented below share a single source sample, sequenced in a study of cytomegalovirus exposure and HLA in healthy donors. Primers included in the PCR were 60 Vbeta and 13 Jbeta primers. TCRdb's copy holds only in-frame clones and misses some; the assay was immunoSEQ multiplex PCR. The table records 95,000 or so clones, around four fifths of them present only once. The sequenced sample consisted of PBMCs. The receptors here all came from a middle-aged woman in good health and CMV-seronegative.

The rearrangement links TRBV27 to TRBJ1-5; 7 bases fit TRBD1. V shed 6 bases, J shed 4 bases, and the junction held 6 bases outside the gene matches. The CDR3 runs 14 residues. Germline loops: CDR1 MNHEY, CDR2 SMNVEV (reference sequence). The CDR3 region is CASSHTGVNQPQHF. The CDR3 DNA sequence: TGTGCCAGCAGCCACACAGGGGTGAATCAGCCCCAGCATTTT.

To note about this clone: Because the CDR3 is missing its conserved closing phenylalanine or tryptophan, this is likely a read error. V is TRBV5-4 and J is TRBJ1-4; TRBD1 agrees at 11 bases. The CDR3 loop spans 15 amino acids. The junction had 7 bases not matched to a gene; V was cut back by 4 bases and J by 8 bases. Per germline, CDR1 SGHNT and CDR2 YYREEE (reference sequence). The CDR3 loop reads CASSRTGGSGEKLFV. CDR3 DNA sequence: TGTGCCAGCAGCAGGACAGGGGGCAGTGGGGAAAAACTGTTTGTT.

V is TRBV27 and J is TRBJ1-2; TRBD1 agrees at 9 bases. Trimming cost V 5 bases and J 9 bases; bases outside gene matches: 10. Germline values: CDR1 MNHEY, CDR2 SMNVEV (reference sequence). There are 14 residues in the CDR3. CDR3 sequence: CASSLTVQGARYTF. The CDR3 DNA follows: TGTGCCAGCAGTCTCACCGTACAGGGGGCTCGCTACACCTTC.

The chain employs TRBV29-1 and TRBJ2-7, with 8 nucleotides matching TRBD1. J gave up 6 bases and V 5 bases, and 9 bases lay outside the gene matches. Germline loops: CDR1 SQVTM, CDR2 ANQGSEA. The CDR3 spans 13 residues. CDR3 nucleotide sequence: TGCAGCGTTCCCAAGGACAGGGCCGGCGAGCAGTACTTC. Translated: CSVPKDRAGEQYF.

The genes are TRBV7-7 and TRBJ2-5; perhaps TRBD2 as D (5 bases). Germline CDR1 reads SSHAT; CDR2 reads FNYEAQ (reference sequence). The CDR3 spans 11 residues. The V and J ends lost 8 bases and 4 bases respectively, with 8 bases between them. In nucleotides, the CDR3 is TGTGCCAGCGTTAGCGCAGAGACCCAGTACTTC. Amino acids: CASVSAETQYF.

The V call is TRBV27, the J call TRBJ1-6; 12 bases map to TRBD1. V was clipped by 7 bases and J by 10 bases; unmatched bases: 11. CDR1 is MNHEY and CDR2 is SMNVEV in the germline V gene (reference sequence). The CDR3 is made up of 16 amino acids. The CDR3 loop reads CASKPPGTGGASPLHF. The CDR3 region has the DNA TGTGCCAGCAAACCGCCCGGGACAGGGGGCGCCTCACCCCTCCACTTT.

This chain links TRBV4-1 with TRBJ2-1; 10 bases agree with TRBD2. With 3 bases clipped from V and 0 bases from J, the junction kept 5 bases outside the gene matches. This CDR3 has 17 amino acids. Per germline, CDR1 MGHRA and CDR2 YSYEKL. CDR3 sequence: CASSHGTSESSYNEQFF. The CDR3 DNA sequence: TGCGCCAGCAGCCACGGGACTAGCGAGAGCTCCTACAATGAGCAGTTCTTC.

This chain uses TRBV15 with TRBJ1-2; 8 bases line up with TRBD1. Germline lookup yields CDR1 LNHNV and CDR2 YYDKDF (reference sequence). The trim removed 3 bases at V and 3 bases at J, leaving 6 bases unmatched. The CDR3 extends over 15 amino acids. The CDR3 loop reads CATSSRQGRDYGYTF. Here the CDR3 DNA reads TGTGCCACCAGCAGCAGACAGGGGAGAGACTATGGCTACACCTTC.